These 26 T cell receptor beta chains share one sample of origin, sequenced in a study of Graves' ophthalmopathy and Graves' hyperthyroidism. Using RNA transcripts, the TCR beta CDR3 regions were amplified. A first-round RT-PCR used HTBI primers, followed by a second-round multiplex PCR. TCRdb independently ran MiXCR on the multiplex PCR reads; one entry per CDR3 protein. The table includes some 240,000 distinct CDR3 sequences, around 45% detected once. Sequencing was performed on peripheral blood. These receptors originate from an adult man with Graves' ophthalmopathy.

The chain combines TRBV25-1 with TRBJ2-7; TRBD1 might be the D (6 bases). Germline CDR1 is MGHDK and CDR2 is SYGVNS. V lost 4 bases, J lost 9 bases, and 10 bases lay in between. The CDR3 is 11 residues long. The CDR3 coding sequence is TGTGCCAGCAGTGCTACAGGGTTGCAGTACTTC. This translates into CASSATGLQYF.

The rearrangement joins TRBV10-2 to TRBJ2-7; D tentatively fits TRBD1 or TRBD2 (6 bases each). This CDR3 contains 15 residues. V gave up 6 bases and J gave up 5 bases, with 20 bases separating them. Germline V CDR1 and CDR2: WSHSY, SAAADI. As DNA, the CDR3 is TGCGCCAGCAGCGTATCGGGGGCCGTTGATCACGAGCAGTACTTC. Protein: CASSVSGAVDHEQYF.

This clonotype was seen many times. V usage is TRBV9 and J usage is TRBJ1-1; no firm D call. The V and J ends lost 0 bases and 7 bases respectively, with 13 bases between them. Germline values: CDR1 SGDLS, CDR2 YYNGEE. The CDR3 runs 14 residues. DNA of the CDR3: TGTGCCAGCAGCGTAGTCTCGAGAGGAGATGAAGCTTTCTTT. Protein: CASSVVSRGDEAFF.

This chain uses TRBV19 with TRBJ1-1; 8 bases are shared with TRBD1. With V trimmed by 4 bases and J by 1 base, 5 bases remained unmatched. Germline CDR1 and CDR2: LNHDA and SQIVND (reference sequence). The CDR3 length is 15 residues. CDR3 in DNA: TGTGCCAGTAGTAGGGCCCAGGGGGCGAACACTGAAGCTTTCTTT. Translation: CASSRAQGANTEAFF.

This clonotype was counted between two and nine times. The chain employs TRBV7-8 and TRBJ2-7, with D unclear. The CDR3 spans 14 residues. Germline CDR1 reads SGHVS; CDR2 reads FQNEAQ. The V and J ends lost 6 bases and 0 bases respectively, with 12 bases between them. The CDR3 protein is CASSFGVHSYEQYF. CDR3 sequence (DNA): TGTGCCAGCAGTTTTGGGGTCCACTCCTACGAGCAGTACTTC. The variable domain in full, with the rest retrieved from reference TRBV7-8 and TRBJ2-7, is GAGVSQSPRYKVAKRGQDVALRCDPISGHVSLFWYQQALGQGPEFLTYFQNEAQLDKSGLPSDRFFAERPEGSVSTLKIQRTQQEDSAVYLCASSFGVHSYEQYFGPGTRLTVT.

CDR3 sequence (DNA): TGCGCCAGCAGCCATGGCCGACGCGGGCGGACCCAGTACTTC. As protein: CASSHGRRGRTQYF. The rearrangement uses TRBV4-1 and TRBJ2-5, with a possible D match to TRBD2 (5 bases). Germline lookup yields CDR1 MGHRA and CDR2 YSYEKL. The CDR3 is 14 amino acids. Trimming removed 3 bases at V and 7 bases at J, with 15 bases between.

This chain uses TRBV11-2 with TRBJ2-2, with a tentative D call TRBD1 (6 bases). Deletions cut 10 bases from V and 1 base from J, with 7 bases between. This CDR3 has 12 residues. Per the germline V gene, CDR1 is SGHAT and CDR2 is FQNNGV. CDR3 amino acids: CATTGNTGELFF. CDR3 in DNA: TGTGCCACGACAGGGAACACCGGGGAGCTGTTTTTT.

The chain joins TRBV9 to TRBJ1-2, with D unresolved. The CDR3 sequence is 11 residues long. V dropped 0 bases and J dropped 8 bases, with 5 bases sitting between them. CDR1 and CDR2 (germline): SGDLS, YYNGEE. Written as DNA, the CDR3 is TGTGCCAGCAGCGTAGATTGGGGCTACACCTTC. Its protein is CASSVDWGYTF.

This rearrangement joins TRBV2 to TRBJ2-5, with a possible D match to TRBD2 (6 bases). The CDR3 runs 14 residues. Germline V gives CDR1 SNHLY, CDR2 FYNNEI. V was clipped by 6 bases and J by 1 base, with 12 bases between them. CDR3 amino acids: CASSSGTAQETQYF. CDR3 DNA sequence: TGTGCCAGCAGCTCTGGGACTGCCCAAGAGACCCAGTACTTC.

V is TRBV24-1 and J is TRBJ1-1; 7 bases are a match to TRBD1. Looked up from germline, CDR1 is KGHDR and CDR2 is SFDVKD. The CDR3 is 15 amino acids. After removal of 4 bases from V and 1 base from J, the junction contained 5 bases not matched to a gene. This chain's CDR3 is CATSDSGQPNTEAFF. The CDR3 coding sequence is TGTGCCACCAGTGACTCGGGACAGCCGAACACTGAAGCTTTCTTT.

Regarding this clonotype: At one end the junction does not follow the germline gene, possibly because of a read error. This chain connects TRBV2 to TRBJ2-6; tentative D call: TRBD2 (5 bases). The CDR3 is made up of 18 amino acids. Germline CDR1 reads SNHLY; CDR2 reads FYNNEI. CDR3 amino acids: CATSDPTEADAGANVLTF. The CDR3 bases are TGTGCCACCAGTGACCCCACCGAAGCGGATGCTGGGGCCAACGTCCTGACTTTC.

CDR3 loop: CASSPVGPIYGYTF. Here the CDR3 DNA reads TGTGCCAGTAGTCCGGTCGGGCCTATCTATGGCTACACCTTC. The chain uses TRBV19 and TRBJ1-2; D not certain. V lost 5 bases and J lost 4, with 14 bases in between. This CDR3 has 14 residues. Germline V gene lookup returns CDR1 LNHDA and CDR2 SQIVND (reference sequence).

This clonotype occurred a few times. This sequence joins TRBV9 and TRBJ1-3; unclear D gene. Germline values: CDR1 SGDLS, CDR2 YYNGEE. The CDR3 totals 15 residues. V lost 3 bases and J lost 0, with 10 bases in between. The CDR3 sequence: CASSEGSSSGNTIYF. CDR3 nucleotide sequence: TGTGCCAGCAGCGAAGGCAGTTCCTCTGGAAACACCATATATTTT.

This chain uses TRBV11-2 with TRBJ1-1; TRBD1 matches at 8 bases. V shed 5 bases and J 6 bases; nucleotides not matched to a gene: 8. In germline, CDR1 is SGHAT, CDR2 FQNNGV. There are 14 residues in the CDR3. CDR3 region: CASSDRQGFAEAFF. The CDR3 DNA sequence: TGTGCCAGCAGCGACCGACAGGGGTTCGCTGAAGCTTTCTTT. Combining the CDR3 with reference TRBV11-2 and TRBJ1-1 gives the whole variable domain EAGVAQSPRYKIIEKRQSVAFWCNPISGHATLYWYQQILGQGPKLLIQFQNNGVVDDSQLPKDRFSAERLKGVDSTLKIQPAKLEDSAVYLCASSDRQGFAEAFFGQGTRLTVV.

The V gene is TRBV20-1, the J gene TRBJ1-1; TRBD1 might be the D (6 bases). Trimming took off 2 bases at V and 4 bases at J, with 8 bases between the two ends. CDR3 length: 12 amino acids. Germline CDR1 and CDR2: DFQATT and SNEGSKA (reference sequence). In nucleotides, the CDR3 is TGCAGTGCTAGAACAGGGCTCACTGAAGCTTTCTTT. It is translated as CSARTGLTEAFF.

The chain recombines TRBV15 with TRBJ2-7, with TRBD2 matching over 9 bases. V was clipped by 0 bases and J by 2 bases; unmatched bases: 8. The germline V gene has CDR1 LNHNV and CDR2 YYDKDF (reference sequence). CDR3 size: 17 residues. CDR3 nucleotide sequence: TGTGCCACCAGCAGAGATGAAGGTCTAGCGGGGACCTACGAGCAGTACTTC. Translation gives CATSRDEGLAGTYEQYF.

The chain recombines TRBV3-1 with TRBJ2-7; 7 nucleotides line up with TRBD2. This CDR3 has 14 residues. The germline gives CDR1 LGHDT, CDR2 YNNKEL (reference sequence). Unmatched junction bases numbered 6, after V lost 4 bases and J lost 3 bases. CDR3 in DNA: TGTGCCAGCAGCCCCGGGACTACGAACTACGAGCAGTACTTC. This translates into CASSPGTTNYEQYF.

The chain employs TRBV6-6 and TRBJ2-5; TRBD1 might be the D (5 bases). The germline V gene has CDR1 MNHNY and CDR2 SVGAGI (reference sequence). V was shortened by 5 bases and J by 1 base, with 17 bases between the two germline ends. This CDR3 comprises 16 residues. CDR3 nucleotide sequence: TGTGCCAGCAGTGAAAGTTATAAGGGGCCCCAAGAGACCCAGTACTTC. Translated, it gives CASSESYKGPQETQYF.

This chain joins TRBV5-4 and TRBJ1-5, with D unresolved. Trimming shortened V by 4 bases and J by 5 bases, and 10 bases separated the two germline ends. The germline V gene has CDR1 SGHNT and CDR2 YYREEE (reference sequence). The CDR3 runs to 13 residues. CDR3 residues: CASSPSLDQPQHF. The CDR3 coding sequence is TGTGCCAGCAGCCCTTCCTTAGATCAGCCCCAGCATTTT.

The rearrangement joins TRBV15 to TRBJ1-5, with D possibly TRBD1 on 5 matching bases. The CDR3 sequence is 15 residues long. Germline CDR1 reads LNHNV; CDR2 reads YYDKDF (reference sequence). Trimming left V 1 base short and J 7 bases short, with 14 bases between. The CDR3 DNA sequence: TGTGCCACCAGCAGAGGGTTGGGGGGGAGACAGCCCCAGCATTTT. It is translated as CATSRGLGGRQPQHF.

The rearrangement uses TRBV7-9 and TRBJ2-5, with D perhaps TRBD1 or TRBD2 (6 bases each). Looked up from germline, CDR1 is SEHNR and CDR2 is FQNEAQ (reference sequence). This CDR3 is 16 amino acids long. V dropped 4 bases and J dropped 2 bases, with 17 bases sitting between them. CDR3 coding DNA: TGTGCCAGCAGCTCCCCCGGGGGACACTTTCAAGAGACCCAGTACTTC. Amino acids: CASSSPGGHFQETQYF.

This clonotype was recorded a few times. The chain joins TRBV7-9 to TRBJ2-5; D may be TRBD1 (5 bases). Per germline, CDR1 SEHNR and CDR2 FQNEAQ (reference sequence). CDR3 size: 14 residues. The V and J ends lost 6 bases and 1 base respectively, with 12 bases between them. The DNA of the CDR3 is TGTGCCAGCAGTCAACGGACACTCCAAGAGACCCAGTACTTC. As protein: CASSQRTLQETQYF.

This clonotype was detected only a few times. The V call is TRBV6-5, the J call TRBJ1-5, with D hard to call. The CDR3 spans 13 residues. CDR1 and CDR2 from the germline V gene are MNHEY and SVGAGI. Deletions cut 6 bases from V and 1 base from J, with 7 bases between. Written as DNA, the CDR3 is TGTGCCAGCAGACTCGACAGCAATCAGCCCCAGCATTTT. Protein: CASRLDSNQPQHF.

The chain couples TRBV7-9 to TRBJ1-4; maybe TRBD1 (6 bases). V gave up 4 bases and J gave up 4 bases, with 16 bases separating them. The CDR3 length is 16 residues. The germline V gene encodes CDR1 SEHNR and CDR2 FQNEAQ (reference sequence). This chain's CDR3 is CASSSNKDRINEKLFF. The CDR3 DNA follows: TGTGCCAGCAGCTCCAATAAGGACAGAATTAATGAAAAACTGTTTTTT.

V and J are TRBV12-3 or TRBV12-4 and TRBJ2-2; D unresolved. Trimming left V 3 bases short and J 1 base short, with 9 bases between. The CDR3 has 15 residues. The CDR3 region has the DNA TGTGCCAGCAGTTTCTATGGCAGGAACACCGGGGAGCTGTTTTTT. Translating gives CASSFYGRNTGELFF.

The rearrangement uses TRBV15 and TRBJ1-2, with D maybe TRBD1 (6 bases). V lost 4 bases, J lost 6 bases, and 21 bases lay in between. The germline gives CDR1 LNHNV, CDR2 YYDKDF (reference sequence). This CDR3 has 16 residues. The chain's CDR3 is CATSTLMGADGNGYTF. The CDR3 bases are TGTGCCACCAGCACCTTGATGGGGGCCGACGGAAATGGCTACACCTTC.